One sample yielded the 11 T cell receptor beta chains listed below, sequenced in a study of blood T cell repertoires in COVID-19. The table came from immunoSEQ multiplex PCR; TCRdb's copy has only in-frame clones and leaves some out. The data hold more than 200,000 clones, with roughly 86% observed a single time. Sequences were obtained from PBMCs or T cells enriched from blood (not recorded which). The origin of the receptors is a woman aged 25 to 39 with acute COVID-19.

The chain recombines TRBV5-6 with TRBJ2-5; TRBD1 might be the D (5 bases). CDR1 is SGHDT, CDR2 YYEEEE, per germline. The germline V and J ends were trimmed by 4 bases and 5 bases, with 12 bases remaining between them. CDR3 length: 13 amino acids. CDR3 sequence reads: CASSHSAGETQYF. The CDR3 DNA follows: TGTGCCAGCAGCCACTCGGCAGGGGAGACCCAGTACTTC.

The J gene is TRBJ1-2, the V gene TRBV11-2; 11 bases match TRBD1. V gave up 5 bases and J gave up 4 bases; unmatched junction bases: 6. CDR3 length: 15 amino acids. The germline gives CDR1 SGHAT, CDR2 FQNNGV. The CDR3 is CASSPGQGASYGYTF. CDR3 bases: TGTGCCAGCAGCCCCGGACAGGGGGCAAGCTATGGCTACACCTTC.

This chain uses TRBV6-5 with TRBJ2-7; the D gene is possibly TRBD2 (5 bases). Trimming left V 3 bases short and J 3 bases short, with 9 bases between. CDR1 and CDR2 from the germline V gene are MNHEY and SVGAGI. The CDR3 spans 13 residues. The CDR3 sequence is CASSYASRYEQYF. The CDR3 bases are TGTGCCAGCAGTTATGCTAGCCGCTACGAGCAGTACTTC.

In its sample, this clone was seen once. The chain couples TRBV3-1 (or the pseudogene TRBV3-2) to TRBJ1-6, with D unresolved. Germline CDR1 reads LGHDT; CDR2 reads YNNKEL (reference sequence). The germline V and J ends were trimmed by 1 base and 5 bases, with 6 bases remaining between them. The CDR3 covers 14 residues. CDR3 in amino acids: CASSQVEDNSPLHF. The CDR3 DNA reads as TGTGCCAGCAGCCAAGTCGAGGATAATTCACCCCTCCACTTT.

The chain carries TRBV19 and TRBJ2-1; TRBD2 matches 7 bases. Germline CDR1 is LNHDA and CDR2 is SQIVND (reference sequence). The ends lost 5 bases at V and 2 bases at J; junction bases unmatched: 18. The CDR3 covers 19 residues. CDR3: CASSLGGGGALDAYNEQFF. CDR3 sequence (DNA): TGTGCCAGTAGTTTAGGCGGCGGGGGAGCCCTTGACGCCTACAATGAGCAGTTCTTC.

The chain joins TRBV3-1 (or the pseudogene TRBV3-2) to TRBJ1-4; D possibly corresponds to TRBD1 (6 bases). Germline CDR1 and CDR2: LGHDT and YNNKEL (reference sequence). This CDR3 region has 15 residues. Trimming stripped 0 bases from V and 3 bases from J, with 8 bases between. The CDR3 sequence is CASSQDPGANEKLFF. The DNA for the CDR3 is TGTGCCAGCAGCCAAGACCCAGGGGCTAATGAAAAACTGTTTTTT.

The table lists this clone with a few counts. Other nucleotide sequences from this sample produce the same CDR3. This chain links TRBV19 with TRBJ2-7; TRBD1 aligns across 8 bases. Germline trimming cut 3 bases from V and 0 bases from J; bases unmatched to any gene: 1. The CDR3 runs 14 residues. Germline V gene data show CDR1 as LNHDA and CDR2 as SQIVND (reference sequence). The CDR3 nucleotides read TGTGCCAGTAGTATTGACAGGGGCTCCTACGAGCAGTACTTC. Translation gives CASSIDRGSYEQYF.

The rearrangement joins TRBV7-8 to TRBJ1-5; D perhaps matches TRBD1 (6 bases). Trimming pared 5 bases from V and 4 bases from J, leaving 9 bases between. The CDR3 covers 13 residues. Germline V CDR1 and CDR2: SGHVS, FQNEAQ. DNA for the CDR3: TGTGCCAGCAGCAAAGGGGGTAATCAGCCCCAGCATTTT. Translation: CASSKGGNQPQHF. Using reference TRBV7-8 and TRBJ1-5 for the parts outside the CDR3, the full variable domain is GAGVSQSPRYKVAKRGQDVALRCDPISGHVSLFWYQQALGQGPEFLTYFQNEAQLDKSGLPSDRFFAERPEGSVSTLKIQRTQQEDSAVYLCASSKGGNQPQHFGDGTRLSIL.

The chain couples TRBV3-1 (or the pseudogene TRBV3-2) to TRBJ2-5, with D possibly TRBD2 on 6 matching bases. CDR3 length: 13 amino acids. V dropped 3 bases and J dropped 5 bases, with 10 bases sitting between them. CDR1 and CDR2 (germline): LGHDT, YNNKEL (reference sequence). The CDR3 protein is CASSQRGEETQYF. The CDR3 nucleotides are TGTGCCAGCAGCCAGCGCGGGGAGGAGACCCAGTACTTC.

The chain employs TRBV19 and TRBJ1-2, with 9 bases matching TRBD1. This CDR3 comprises 15 residues. Germline V gene sequence: CDR1 LNHDA, CDR2 SQIVND (reference sequence). The V and J ends lost 5 bases and 7 bases, in that order; junction bases with no gene match: 11. CDR3 DNA: TGTGCCAGTAGTCACAAACAGGGGGCTGTCGGTGGCTACACCTTC. It encodes CASSHKQGAVGGYTF.

The CDR3 sequence: CAWSPRTGGEKLFF. The CDR3 region has the DNA TGTGCCTGGAGTCCCCGAACAGGGGGCGAAAAACTGTTTTTT. This sequence joins TRBV30 and TRBJ1-4, with 9 nucleotides matching TRBD1. Trimming took 2 bases from V and 8 from J; bases not matched to a gene: 6. Looked up from germline, CDR1 is GTSNPN and CDR2 is SVGIG (reference sequence). The CDR3 covers 14 residues.